These 7 T cell receptor beta chains came from one sample sequenced in a study of immune characterization of retroperitoneal liposarcoma. TCRdb redid the calling of the PCR reads with MiXCR, one entry per CDR3 protein. The sample comprises about 10,000 distinct CDR3 sequences, 20% to 30% of which are singletons, and about 21% rests with the top ten. The sequenced material came from blood. The source of these receptors is a male donor with retroperitoneal liposarcoma.

The table lists this clonotype with many counts. The genes are TRBV6-4 and TRBJ2-3; 11 bases fit TRBD2. The length of the CDR3 is 15 residues. The V gene end was trimmed by 2 bases and the J gene end by 4 bases; junction bases not matched to a gene: 2. CDR1 is MRHNA, CDR2 SNTAGT, per germline. The CDR3 region has the DNA TGTGCCAGCAGTGACCTAGCGGGGGGCCCAGATACGCAGTATTTT. It translates to CASSDLAGGPDTQYF.

The chain employs TRBV27 and TRBJ2-3; 8 bases are a match to TRBD2. V was clipped by 5 bases and J by 3 bases; unmatched bases: 4. The CDR3 contains 14 residues. In germline, CDR1 is MNHEY, CDR2 SMNVEV (reference sequence). The CDR3: CASSRGGRTDTQYF. For the CDR3, the DNA is TGTGCCAGCAGTCGGGGGGGTAGGACAGATACGCAGTATTTT.

This clonotype came up a few times. The chain recombines TRBV14 with TRBJ1-4; 7 nucleotides agree with TRBD1. Losses at the gene ends were 4 bases for V and 11 bases for J; bases not matched to a gene: 7. CDR3 length equals 13 residues. Germline-derived CDR1 and CDR2 are SGHDN and FVKESK. As DNA, the CDR3 is TGTGCCAGCAGCCCCGTGGACAGGAAGAAACTGTTTTTT. This sequence encodes CASSPVDRKKLFF.

This clonotype showed up just a few times. The chain carries TRBV7-2 and TRBJ2-7; no firm D call. The CDR3 totals 14 residues. V lost 5 bases to trimming and J lost 2 bases, with 13 bases between them. Germline V gene data show CDR1 as SGHTA and CDR2 as FQGNSA. The CDR3 is CASSTSGPPYEQYF. Written as DNA, the CDR3 is TGTGCCAGCAGCACCTCCGGTCCCCCCTACGAGCAGTACTTC. Using reference TRBV7-2 and TRBJ2-7 for the parts outside the CDR3, the full variable domain is GAGVSQSPSNKVTEKGKDVELRCDPISGHTALYWYRQSLGQGLEFLIYFQGNSAPDKSGLPSDRFSAERTGGSVSTLTIQRTQQEDSAVYLCASSTSGPPYEQYFGPGTRLTVT.

Judged by abundance, this clonotype is medium-sized. V gene TRBV7-2 combines with J gene TRBJ1-2; tentative D call: TRBD1 (5 bases). V gave up 5 bases and J gave up 6 bases, with 13 bases separating them. The CDR3 consists of 13 residues. The germline gives CDR1 SGHTA, CDR2 FQGNSA. CDR3 loop: CASSPSGGDGYTF. In DNA form, the CDR3 reads TGTGCCAGCAGCCCCTCCGGGGGAGATGGCTACACCTTC.

V and J are TRBV6-6 and TRBJ1-1, with unresolved D. Trimming removed 0 bases from V and 6 bases from J, with 5 bases in between. The CDR3 is 12 residues long. Germline values: CDR1 MNHNY, CDR2 SVGAGI (reference sequence). The CDR3 bases are TGTGCCAGCAGTTACTCGACTGCTGAAGCTTTCTTT. Protein product: CASSYSTAEAFF.

The DNA of the CDR3 is TGTGCCAGCAGTTCAGGGTTCTTTTCCTACAATGAGCAGTTCTTC. This gives the protein CASSSGFFSYNEQFF. The rearrangement links TRBV25-1 to TRBJ2-1; possibly TRBD1 for D (5 bases). The V gene lost 5 bases and the J gene lost 1 base, with 12 bases spanning the gap. This CDR3 is built from 15 residues. Per the germline V gene, CDR1 is MGHDK and CDR2 is SYGVNS.